This T cell receptor (beta chain) came from a study of OX40 agonist ivuxolimab in advanced cancers. Germline CDR1 and CDR2: DFQATT and SNEGSKA (reference sequence). V lost 5 bases, J lost 8 bases, and 9 bases lay in between. This CDR3 has 10 residues. Generated by immunoSEQ multiplex PCR, the TCRdb table keeps only in-frame clones and is missing some. The sample lists tens of thousands of clones; around 90% were seen once. Sequencing was performed on CD4+ or CD8+ T cells sorted from blood, taken in a trial of the OX40 agonist ivuxolimab. The sequence came from an adult with an advanced solid tumor such as melanoma, head and neck, liver or kidney cancer. The chain recombines TRBV20-1 with TRBJ1-2, with unresolved D. CDR3 coding DNA: TGCAGTGCTCCCGGAGGCGGCTACACCTTC. Translated, it gives CSAPGGGYTF.